A single sample gave rise to the 5 T cell receptor beta chains below, sequenced in a study of metastatic and nonmetastatic thyroid tumors. Each patient went into thyroid surgery without having received any treatment. TCRdb re-clonotyped the PCR reads via MiXCR. The sample consists of about 33,000 clones, about a tenth of them appearing once. Sequencing was done on a sample of blood. The receptors were gathered from a female donor with papillary thyroid cancer or a benign thyroid nodule (not recorded which). Some clones in this sample may be carry-over from other donors' samples.

In this sample, this clone turned up many times. The J gene is TRBJ1-3, the V gene TRBV5-6; no definite D call. Germline V CDR1 and CDR2: SGHDT, YYEEEE. V lost 5 bases and J lost 0, with 12 bases in between. The CDR3 has 15 amino acids. The CDR3 is CASSAGPSSGNTIYF. The CDR3 DNA follows: TGTGCCAGCAGTGCGGGTCCGAGCTCTGGAAACACCATATATTTT.

The table lists this clone with many counts. A read error may produce the germline difference seen at one junction end. The chain couples TRBV7-7 to TRBJ2-7, with D maybe TRBD2 (6 bases). Germline CDR1 reads SSHAT; CDR2 reads FNYEAQ (reference sequence). The CDR3 covers 14 residues. The CDR3 DNA is TGTGCTAGCAGCTCCCTGGGGGGAGTGGACGAGCAGTACTTC. The encoded protein is CASSSLGGVDEQYF. Together with reference TRBV7-7 and TRBJ2-7, the CDR3 gives the full variable domain: GAGVSQSPRYKVTKRGQDVTLRCDPISSHATLYWYQQALGQGPEFLTYFNYEAQPDKSGLPSDRFSAERPEGSISTLTIQRTEQRDSAMYRCASSSLGGVDEQYFGPGTRLTVT.

Many counts were recorded for this clone. CDR3 sequence reads: CASSEIRGMSPLHF. The DNA of the CDR3 is TGTGCCAGCAGTGAGATAAGGGGGATGTCACCCCTCCACTTT. This chain joins TRBV2 and TRBJ1-6, with a tentative D call TRBD1 (6 bases). This CDR3 region has 14 residues. The V end was cut by 3 bases, the J end by 10 bases, with 13 bases between. From germline, CDR1 is SNHLY and CDR2 FYNNEI.

This clone has ten or more counts. The J gene is TRBJ2-5, the V gene TRBV20-1, with 10 bases lining up with TRBD2. The CDR3 sequence is 14 residues long. The germline gives CDR1 DFQATT, CDR2 SNEGSKA (reference sequence). The V segment lost 3 bases and the J segment 6 bases; nucleotides outside the gene matches: 7. Here the CDR3 DNA reads TGCAGTGCTAGGACCGGGACTAGCGTCCAGACCCAGTACTTC. As protein: CSARTGTSVQTQYF.

This clone has a count of ten or more. CDR3: CASSFNSNTGELFF. As DNA, the CDR3 is TGCGCCAGCAGCTTCAACTCGAACACCGGGGAGCTGTTTTTT. This chain links TRBV5-1 with TRBJ2-2; D gene uncertain. Trimming left V 2 bases short and J 0 bases short, with 5 bases between. CDR1 and CDR2 (germline): SGHRS, YFSETQ. The CDR3 runs 14 residues.